One sample yielded the 25 T cell receptor beta chains listed below, sequenced in a study of tumor T cells in aggressive B-cell lymphoma. The table came from immunoSEQ multiplex PCR; TCRdb's copy has only in-frame clones and leaves some out. Among more than 10,000 clones, 85% to 95% were seen once, and the ten largest hold about 3%. Sequencing was carried out using tumor tissue. All receptors come from an adult with diffuse large B cell lymphoma.

The chain has TRBV4-1 and TRBJ2-5; 7 bases match TRBD1. Trimming removed 2 bases from V and 5 bases from J; junction bases left unmatched: 5. CDR3 length equals 14 residues. Germline V gene data show CDR1 as MGHRA and CDR2 as YSYEKL. DNA of the CDR3: TGCGCCAGCAGCCAAACAGGGGTTTGGGAGACCCAGTACTTC. It codes for CASSQTGVWETQYF.

In the case of this clone: The junction departs from germline at one end; a sequencing error may be responsible. The chain couples TRBV11-1 to TRBJ2-2, with a tentative D call TRBD2 (5 bases). The CDR3 contains 12 residues. Germline values: CDR1 SGHAT, CDR2 FQDESV (reference sequence). The DNA for the CDR3 is TGTGCCAGCAGCTTAGAGACCGGGGAGTTGTTTTTT. Residues: CASSLETGELFF.

The chain joins TRBV2 to TRBJ1-6; tentative D call: TRBD1 (5 bases). The CDR3 contains 11 residues. V lost 7 bases, J lost 8 bases, and 6 bases lay in between. CDR1 SNHLY and CDR2 FYNNEI come from the germline V gene. Here the CDR3 reads CASIGDSPLHF. The CDR3 DNA reads TGTGCCAGCATAGGGGATTCACCCCTCCACTTT.

The CDR3 DNA reads TGTGCCAGCAGCTTAAACCGGAGGTATGGCTACACCTTC. Protein product: CASSLNRRYGYTF. The chain is built from TRBV13 and TRBJ1-2, with D uncertain. CDR3 length: 13 residues. V gave up 2 bases and J gave up 5 bases, with 9 bases separating them. The germline V gene has CDR1 PRHDT and CDR2 FYEKMQ (reference sequence).

In regard to this clone: Other nucleotide sequences from this sample produce the same CDR3. The chain has TRBV6-1 and TRBJ1-5; tentative D call: TRBD1 (6 bases). The germline V gene encodes CDR1 MNHNS and CDR2 SASEGT. V lost 3 bases and J lost 6, with 15 bases in between. This CDR3 has 15 residues. In DNA form, the CDR3 reads TGTGCCAGCAGTGAGGGCAGGGGCGGGAGTCAGCCCCAGCATTTT. Amino acid sequence: CASSEGRGGSQPQHF.

The V call is TRBV5-1, the J call TRBJ1-2, with D perhaps TRBD1 (6 bases). Looked up from germline, CDR1 is SGHRS and CDR2 is YFSETQ. The CDR3 sequence is 15 residues long. The V end lost 3 bases, the J end lost 0 bases, and 12 bases lay between the germline ends. In nucleotides, the CDR3 is TGCGCCAGCAGCTCCAGGACAGAATCTAACTATGGCTACACCTTC. Its protein is CASSSRTESNYGYTF.

CDR3 in amino acids: CASSSTGTSRVYEQFF. For the CDR3, the DNA is TGTGCCAGCAGTAGCACGGGGACTAGCCGGGTTTATGAGCAGTTCTTC. The V and J genes are TRBV28 and TRBJ2-1; 9 bases agree with TRBD2. CDR3 length equals 16 residues. After removal of 5 bases from V and 8 bases from J, the junction contained 13 bases not matched to a gene. Germline CDR1 reads MDHEN; CDR2 reads SYDVKM. The whole variable domain, remainder taken from reference TRBV28 and TRBJ2-1, is DVKVTQSSRYLVKRTGEKVFLECVQDMDHENMFWYRQDPGLGLRLIYFSYDVKMKEKGDIPEGYSVSREKKERFSLILESASTNQTSMYLCASSSTGTSRVYEQFFGPGTRLTVL.

The chain combines TRBV4-1 with TRBJ2-1; 8 bases fit TRBD2. The CDR3 has 17 amino acids. Germline V gene data show CDR1 as MGHRA and CDR2 as YSYEKL. The V gene end was trimmed by 2 bases and the J gene end by 3 bases; junction bases not matched to a gene: 9. In DNA form, the CDR3 reads TGCGCCAGCAGCCAACCTATAGCGGGAATTCTCTACAATGAGCAGTTCTTC. Residues: CASSQPIAGILYNEQFF.

The CDR3 coding sequence is TGTGCCTGGAACAGGGGCCAAAGGAGCAATCAGCCCCAGCATTTT. Its translation: CAWNRGQRSNQPQHF. The chain recombines TRBV30 with TRBJ1-5; 7 bases map to TRBD1. There are 15 residues in the CDR3. With V trimmed by 4 bases and J by 1 base, 7 bases remained unmatched. Germline V gene lookup returns CDR1 GTSNPN and CDR2 SVGIG (reference sequence).

This clone has a handful of counts. This chain joins TRBV27 and TRBJ1-6; 8 bases are shared with TRBD1. CDR3 size: 15 residues. V was clipped by 4 bases and J by 9 bases; unmatched bases: 8. Germline V gene sequence: CDR1 MNHEY, CDR2 SMNVEV (reference sequence). CDR3 nucleotide sequence: TGTGCCAGCAGTTCCCGGTCGACAGGGGCTTCACCCCTCCACTTT. It translates to CASSSRSTGASPLHF.

The chain joins TRBV19 to TRBJ2-7; 8 positions agree with TRBD1. Germline V gene sequence: CDR1 LNHDA, CDR2 SQIVND (reference sequence). After removal of 4 bases from V and 3 bases from J, the junction contained 8 bases not matched to a gene. The CDR3 totals 15 residues. The CDR3: CASSTNRGRVYEQYF. CDR3 sequence (DNA): TGTGCCAGTAGTACCAACAGGGGGAGAGTCTACGAGCAGTACTTC. The full variable domain, with the rest looked up from reference TRBV19 and TRBJ2-7, is DGGITQSPKYLFRKEGQNVTLSCEQNLNHDAMYWYRQDPGQGLRLIYYSQIVNDFQKGDIAEGYSVSREKKESFPLTVTSAQKNPTAFYLCASSTNRGRVYEQYFGPGTRLTVT.

The gene calls are TRBV30 and TRBJ1-2; D is perhaps TRBD1 (6 bases). V lost 5 bases and J lost 8, with 12 bases in between. Germline-derived CDR1 and CDR2 are GTSNPN and SVGIG (reference sequence). The CDR3 is 11 residues long. As DNA, the CDR3 is TGTGCCTGGGCGAAGGGGGGGGGCTACACCTTC. Amino acid sequence: CAWAKGGGYTF.

The chain uses TRBV29-1 and TRBJ1-1; no firm D call. The CDR3 consists of 10 residues. With 7 bases removed from V and 5 bases from J, the gap between germline ends came to 8 bases. The V gene's germline CDR1 is SQVTM and CDR2 ANQGSEA. CDR3 in amino acids: CSAGRTEAFF. The CDR3 bases are TGCAGCGCCGGGAGGACTGAAGCTTTCTTT.

The chain combines TRBV6-1 with TRBJ2-7; 7 positions match TRBD1. CDR3 length: 13 amino acids. Germline lookup yields CDR1 MNHNS and CDR2 SASEGT. The V and J ends lost 8 bases and 3 bases, in that order; junction bases with no gene match: 7. The CDR3 protein is CASLMGQHYEQYF. As DNA, the CDR3 is TGTGCCAGCCTCATGGGACAGCACTACGAGCAGTACTTC.

V usage is TRBV5-6 and J usage is TRBJ1-5; weak D call: TRBD1 (6 bases). Germline CDR1 SGHDT, CDR2 YYEEEE. The CDR3 has 13 residues. Deletions cut 4 bases from V and 5 bases from J, with 10 bases between. The CDR3 sequence: CASSQGLDQPQHF. DNA of the CDR3: TGTGCCAGCAGCCAGGGGTTGGATCAGCCCCAGCATTTT.

This chain joins TRBV6-6 and TRBJ1-5; 7 bases map to TRBD1. This CDR3 is 16 amino acids long. The trim removed 6 bases at V and 3 bases at J, leaving 11 bases unmatched. Germline CDR1 and CDR2: MNHNY and SVGAGI (reference sequence). CDR3 residues: CASRGFGTANNQPQHF. DNA for the CDR3: TGTGCCAGCAGGGGATTCGGGACAGCAAACAATCAGCCCCAGCATTTT.

V usage is TRBV18 and J usage is TRBJ1-1; 7 nucleotides line up with TRBD1. Germline CDR1 reads KGHSH; CDR2 reads LQKENI. V shed 5 bases, J shed 2 bases, and the junction held 14 bases outside the gene matches. The CDR3 totals 17 residues. In nucleotides, the CDR3 is TGTGCCAGCTCAACAACCACGATAAGGGACAGTAACACTGAAGCTTTCTTT. Protein sequence: CASSTTTIRDSNTEAFF.

This chain links TRBV6-5 with TRBJ2-3, with D perhaps matching TRBD2 (6 bases). V was cut by 0 bases and J by 0 bases, with 7 bases left in between. Germline values: CDR1 MNHEY, CDR2 SVGAGI. CDR3 length equals 15 residues. CDR3 residues: CASSYSSGSTDTQYF. The CDR3 DNA reads TGTGCCAGCAGTTACTCTAGCGGCAGCACAGATACGCAGTATTTT.

V is TRBV10-3 and J is TRBJ2-1; no clear D. V lost 4 bases and J lost 6, with 10 bases in between. The germline V gene has CDR1 ENHRY and CDR2 SYGVKD. The CDR3 has 13 amino acids. DNA for the CDR3: TGTGCCATCAGTGGCCTAGGTGCCAATGAGCAGTTCTTC. Amino acids: CAISGLGANEQFF.

A single count supports this clone. J is TRBJ2-7 and V is TRBV29-1, with D tentatively TRBD1 (6 bases). The germline gives CDR1 SQVTM, CDR2 ANQGSEA. The CDR3 totals 12 residues. CDR3 sequence reads: CSIRDTSYEQYF. CDR3 bases: TGCAGTATCCGGGACACCTCCTACGAGCAGTACTTC.

V usage is TRBV11-2 and J usage is TRBJ1-6; D gene unclear. Trimming stripped 7 bases from V and 4 bases from J, with 5 bases between. The CDR3 spans 12 residues. Germline V lookup: CDR1 SGHAT, CDR2 FQNNGV. This chain's CDR3 is CASNLYNSPLHF. In DNA form, the CDR3 reads TGTGCCAGCAACCTATATAATTCACCCCTCCACTTT.

The CDR3 region is CASSVGQGRPTNEKLFF. CDR3 coding DNA: TGTGCCAGCAGCGTAGGACAGGGAAGGCCAACTAATGAAAAACTGTTTTTT. V and J are TRBV9 and TRBJ1-4, with TRBD1 identical over 7 bases. The CDR3 covers 17 residues. V lost 0 bases to trimming and J lost 0 bases; unmatched junction nucleotides: 5. Germline V CDR1 and CDR2: SGDLS, YYNGEE. Combining the CDR3 with reference TRBV9 and TRBJ1-4 gives the whole variable domain DSGVTQTPKHLITATGQRVTLRCSPRSGDLSVYWYQQSLDQGLQFLIQYYNGEERAKGNILERFSAQQFPDLHSELNLSSLELGDSALYFCASSVGQGRPTNEKLFFGSGTQLSVL.

The V and J genes are TRBV30 and TRBJ1-6, with 8 positions matching TRBD1. The CDR3 spans 17 residues. V was pared by 2 bases and J by 9 bases, with 15 bases of the junction left unmatched. The germline V gene encodes CDR1 GTSNPN and CDR2 SVGIG (reference sequence). The CDR3 bases are TGTGCCTGGAGTTCTAGCCGGACAGGGTCGATGAGTTCACCCCTCCACTTT. It translates to CAWSSSRTGSMSSPLHF.

V is TRBV4-2 and J is TRBJ1-4; possibly TRBD1 for D (6 bases). In germline, CDR1 is LGHNA, CDR2 YNFKEQ. The CDR3 contains 13 residues. V dropped 7 bases and J dropped 8 bases, with 14 bases sitting between them. This CDR3 is CASKRGAGEKLFF. The CDR3 nucleotides are TGTGCCAGCAAACGGGGGGCAGGGGAAAAACTGTTTTTT.

The chain is built from TRBV2 and TRBJ1-5; 8 bases are shared with TRBD1. V lost 7 bases and J lost 4; bases outside the gene matches: 3. The length of the CDR3 is 13 residues. The germline gives CDR1 SNHLY, CDR2 FYNNEI. The CDR3 here is CASKTGVNQPQHF. In DNA, the CDR3 is TGTGCCAGCAAGACAGGGGTTAATCAGCCCCAGCATTTT.